Presented here are 20 T cell receptor beta chains from one specimen sequenced in a study of CD8 T cells in ankylosing spondylitis. Overall study results and limits: A TCR beta motif of roughly eight highly homologous variants appeared characteristic of ankylosing spondylitis blood.

No antigen has been identified for these receptors. MiXCR, applied by TCRdb to the 5' RACE reads, yields one record per CDR3 protein. The table records fewer than 400,000 distinct CDR3 sequences, about 22% of them present only once. The sample taken for sequencing was blood, either unsorted or a sorted T cell fraction (not recorded which). All receptors derive from a male donor with ankylosing spondylitis.

The chain employs TRBV4-3 and TRBJ2-2; D uncertain. Trimming took off 2 bases at V and 6 bases at J, with 7 bases between the two ends. This CDR3 comprises 13 residues. Germline V gives CDR1 LGHNA, CDR2 YSLEER. This CDR3 reads CASSQLRAGELFF. In nucleotides, the CDR3 is TGCGCCAGCAGCCAACTTAGAGCCGGGGAGCTGTTTTTT.

This clonotype has a handful of counts. The DNA for the CDR3 is TGTGCCAGCTCCCGGGAGGCCCAAGAGACCCAGTACTTC. Its protein is CASSREAQETQYF. The chain recombines TRBV18 with TRBJ2-5; the match to TRBD2 covers 7 bases. CDR1 and CDR2 from the germline V gene are KGHSH and LQKENI. CDR3 length: 13 amino acids. The ends lost 6 bases at V and 1 base at J; junction bases unmatched: 2.

This clonotype turned up a few times. The chain has TRBV12-3 or TRBV12-4 and TRBJ2-3; no clear D gene. CDR3 length: 18 amino acids. V was cut by 0 bases and J by 2 bases, with 18 bases left in between. The DNA of the CDR3 is TGTGCCAGCAGTTTAGCGTATGAAGTCGCCTCCCCCACAGATACGCAGTATTTT. Translating it yields CASSLAYEVASPTDTQYF.

The V call is TRBV9, the J call TRBJ2-2, with TRBD2 matching 8 bases. The CDR3 totals 16 residues. Trimming at V came to 5 bases and at J to 4 bases, leaving 10 bases not matched to a gene. Germline V gene data show CDR1 as SGDLS and CDR2 as YYNGEE. The CDR3 is CASSTQTSASTGELFF. The CDR3 coding sequence is TGTGCCAGCAGTACTCAGACTAGCGCTAGCACCGGGGAGCTGTTTTTT. Full variable domain (rest looked up from reference TRBV9 and TRBJ2-2): DSGVTQTPKHLITATGQRVTLRCSPRSGDLSVYWYQQSLDQGLQFLIQYYNGEERAKGNILERFSAQQFPDLHSELNLSSLELGDSALYFCASSTQTSASTGELFFGEGSRLTVL.

The chain is built from TRBV7-3 and TRBJ2-3; D not certain. V was pared by 1 base and J by 4 bases, with 9 bases between. The CDR3 covers 14 residues. Looked up from germline, CDR1 is SGHTA and CDR2 is FQGTGA. The CDR3 nucleotides read TGTGCCAGCAGCTTAAGACTGCAGGCAGATACGCAGTATTTT. It encodes CASSLRLQADTQYF.

This clonotype was counted only a few times. V gene TRBV3-1 combines with J gene TRBJ2-2; 10 bases are shared with TRBD2. The ends lost 2 bases at V and 7 bases at J; junction bases unmatched: 4. Germline V lookup: CDR1 LGHDT, CDR2 YNNKEL (reference sequence). The CDR3 loop spans 15 amino acids. CDR3 sequence reads: CASSQLAGVVGELFF. In DNA form, the CDR3 reads TGTGCCAGCAGCCAACTAGCGGGAGTGGTCGGGGAGCTGTTTTTT. The full variable domain, with the rest looked up from reference TRBV3-1 and TRBJ2-2, is DTAVSQTPKYLVTQMGNDKSIKCEQNLGHDTMYWYKQDSKKFLKIMFSYNNKELIINETVPNRFSPKSPDKAHLNLHINSLELGDSAVYFCASSQLAGVVGELFFGEGSRLTVL.

For this clonotype: A read error may explain this, as a much larger clone is one base away. V usage is TRBV13 and J usage is TRBJ1-5; D call uncertain. Germline V gene lookup returns CDR1 PRHDT and CDR2 FYEKMQ (reference sequence). This CDR3 comprises 13 residues. Trimming shortened V by 3 bases and J by 2 bases, and 5 bases separated the two germline ends. CDR3 loop: CASSFDGNQPQHF. CDR3 coding DNA: TGTGCCAGCAGCTTTGACGGCAATCAGCCCCAGCATTTT.

This clonotype was picked up a small number of times. This sequence joins TRBV6-1 and TRBJ2-7; 8 bases agree with TRBD1. The CDR3 extends over 14 amino acids. Germline V gene sequence: CDR1 MNHNS, CDR2 SASEGT. Losses at the gene ends were 6 bases for V and 5 bases for J; bases not matched to a gene: 9. The CDR3 reads CASSRIQGANEQYF. The CDR3 DNA is TGTGCCAGCAGCCGCATCCAGGGGGCGAACGAGCAGTACTTC.

CDR3 DNA: TGCAGTGTAGGCGGGAGGGCCCCCCACGAGCAGTACTTC. Residues: CSVGGRAPHEQYF. The chain combines TRBV20-1 with TRBJ2-7; 9 positions match TRBD2. V shed 7 bases and J 5 bases; nucleotides not matched to a gene: 9. Looked up from germline, CDR1 is DFQATT and CDR2 is SNEGSKA (reference sequence). This CDR3 is built from 13 residues.

This clonotype showed up many times. The V call is TRBV28, the J call TRBJ1-5; TRBD1 matches 8 bases. The germline CDR1 and CDR2 sequences are MDHEN and SYDVKM. V dropped 6 bases and J dropped 4; count of bases not matched to a gene: 8. The CDR3 runs 15 residues. The CDR3 loop reads CASRTAGGPNQPQHF. DNA of the CDR3: TGTGCCAGCAGGACGGCAGGGGGCCCGAATCAGCCCCAGCATTTT.

The chain links TRBV5-1 to TRBJ2-3; 7 positions match TRBD1. Germline V gives CDR1 SGHRS, CDR2 YFSETQ. There are 17 residues in the CDR3. Trimming removed 1 base from V and 4 bases from J; junction bases left unmatched: 12. CDR3 residues: CASSLLPATGQADTQYF. The CDR3 DNA sequence: TGCGCCAGCAGCTTGCTACCCGCGACAGGGCAGGCAGATACGCAGTATTTT.

The V and J genes are TRBV24-1 and TRBJ1-5; TRBD1 matches at 7 bases. Germline values: CDR1 KGHDR, CDR2 SFDVKD. Trimming at V came to 6 bases and at J to 2 bases, leaving 3 bases not matched to a gene. The CDR3 is 14 residues long. CDR3 in amino acids: CATSSGQGNQPQHF. The DNA of the CDR3 is TGTGCCACCAGTAGTGGACAGGGCAATCAGCCCCAGCATTTT.

J is TRBJ2-1 and V is TRBV28; TRBD2 agrees at 8 bases. This CDR3 comprises 16 residues. Germline-derived CDR1 and CDR2 are MDHEN and SYDVKM. J lost 6 bases, V lost 4 bases, and 11 bases had no gene match. The CDR3 region has the DNA TGTGCCAGCAGTTCCCTAGGGGCGGGAGGTTTCAATGAGCAGTTCTTC. Its translation is CASSSLGAGGFNEQFF.

This clonotype has only a few counts. The chain links TRBV29-1 to TRBJ2-2; no reliable D call. Trimming left V 2 bases short and J 1 base short, with 8 bases between. The CDR3 is 14 amino acids. The germline CDR1 and CDR2 sequences are SQVTM and ANQGSEA. The CDR3 reads CSVEKQQNTGELFF. The CDR3 coding sequence is TGCAGCGTTGAAAAGCAGCAGAACACCGGGGAGCTGTTTTTT.

This clonotype has a handful of counts. The V gene is TRBV12-3 or TRBV12-4, the J gene TRBJ1-6, with D maybe TRBD1 (5 bases). This CDR3 contains 13 residues. Trimming removed 6 bases at V and 11 bases at J, with 14 bases between. The CDR3 spells CASRGQFRTPLHF. The CDR3 DNA follows: TGTGCCAGCAGGGGGCAATTTCGGACACCCCTCCACTTT.

The rearrangement joins TRBV28 to TRBJ2-1; possible D gene TRBD1, 6 bases. Per germline, CDR1 MDHEN and CDR2 SYDVKM. CDR3 length: 14 residues. V was shortened by 2 bases and J by 5 bases, with 10 bases between the two germline ends. The CDR3: CASSLDTGNNEQFF. For the CDR3, the DNA is TGTGCCAGCAGTTTAGATACAGGGAACAATGAGCAGTTCTTC.

This clonotype was detected a few times. The rearrangement joins TRBV5-1 to TRBJ2-2, with TRBD2 as a possible D gene (5 bases). Germline V gene data show CDR1 as SGHRS and CDR2 as YFSETQ. Trimming stripped 0 bases from V and 4 bases from J, with 10 bases between. The CDR3 contains 15 residues. This CDR3 is CASSLVQDFTGELFF. CDR3 nucleotide sequence: TGCGCCAGCAGCTTGGTTCAGGACTTCACCGGGGAGCTGTTTTTT. Complete variable domain (other parts from reference TRBV5-1 and TRBJ2-2): KAGVTQTPRYLIKTRGQQVTLSCSPISGHRSVSWYQQTPGQGLQFLFEYFSETQRNKGNFPGRFSGRQFSNSRSEMNVSTLELGDSALYLCASSLVQDFTGELFFGEGSRLTVL.

This clonotype was detected a few times. The CDR3 nucleotides read TGTGCCAGCAGTTTCACTAGCGGAGGGGCCTACGAGCAGTACTTC. Protein sequence: CASSFTSGGAYEQYF. This chain connects TRBV12-3 or TRBV12-4 to TRBJ2-7, with 8 bases aligning to TRBD2. The CDR3 contains 15 residues. V trimming: 3 bases; J trimming: 2 bases; junction bases outside the gene matches: 6.

This clonotype was counted a few times. V and J are TRBV5-1 and TRBJ1-4; D is undetermined. CDR3 length: 17 residues. In germline, CDR1 is SGHRS, CDR2 YFSETQ. V lost 0 bases to trimming and J lost 0 bases, with 12 bases between them. DNA for the CDR3: TGCGCCAGCAGCTTGGCGCCTAAAGTTGCAACTAATGAAAAACTGTTTTTT. Translating gives CASSLAPKVATNEKLFF.

The chain employs TRBV27 and TRBJ1-6; D not resolved. This CDR3 contains 14 residues. Trimming removed 6 bases at V and 6 bases at J, with 12 bases between. Looked up from germline, CDR1 is MNHEY and CDR2 is SMNVEV (reference sequence). CDR3 in DNA: TGTGCCAGCAGCCCCCACCTTTTTAATTCACCCCTCCACTTT. Protein product: CASSPHLFNSPLHF.